The rows below give T cell receptor beta chains drawn from one sample of a study of radiation and T cells in renal cell carcinoma. Sequencing used immunoSEQ multiplex PCR; TCRdb keeps in-frame clones, though not all of them. The profile shows about 13,000 clones, 30% to 35% of them singletons. The sequencing used tumor tissue, collected from a patient whose treatment included radiotherapy and nephrectomy. These receptors originate from a man aged 55 to 70 with renal cell carcinoma. CDR3s include the opening cysteine and the closing phenylalanine or tryptophan. The order of the fields is clone size, D gene, V gene, J gene, CDR3 protein, CDR3 DNA. The D gene is left open where the match is weak. For some rows the clone size is stated as once, few or many, or as a class when expanded; others skip it.

>-|-|TRBV6-6|TRBJ2-3
CASTQFVGNTDTQYF
TGTGCCAGCACCCAATTCGTAGGGAACACAGATACGCAGTATTTT
>-|-|TRBV7-9|TRBJ1-2
CASSLGGEVNGYTF
TGTGCCAGCAGCTTAGGGGGGGAGGTGAATGGCTACACCTTC
>medium-sized|TRBD1|TRBV5-4|TRBJ2-7
CASSFGRQGDSEQYF
TGTGCCAGCAGCTTTGGAAGACAGGGGGATAGCGAGCAGTACTTC
>-|-|TRBV30|TRBJ2-3
CACRSAQDTQYF
TGTGCCTGTCGATCGGCTCAAGATACGCAGTATTTT
>few|-|TRBV5-4|TRBJ2-3
CASSAGLDTQYF
TGTGCCAGCAGCGCGGGATTGGATACGCAGTATTTT
>once|-|TRBV5-1|TRBJ2-2
CASSVRDVTGELFF
TGCGCCAGCAGCGTCAGGGATGTCACCGGGGAGCTGTTTTTT
>once|TRBD1|TRBV5-1|TRBJ2-7
CASSPGTADRGYF
TGCGCCAGCAGCCCGGGGACAGCCGACAGGGGGTACTTC
>-|-|TRBV6-5|TRBJ1-2
CASSYRGRKGYGYTF
TGTGCCAGCAGTTATAGAGGCAGGAAGGGCTATGGCTACACCTTC
>medium-sized|TRBD2|TRBV4-3|TRBJ2-1
CASSQERTSVYNEQFF
TGCGCCAGCAGCCAAGAAAGGACTAGCGTCTACAATGAGCAGTTCTTC
>-|TRBD1|TRBV27|TRBJ1-5
CASSFQGAGQPQHF
TGTGCCAGCAGTTTTCAGGGGGCAGGGCAGCCCCAGCATTTT
>-|-|TRBV6-6|TRBJ2-5
CASSYQQYQETQYF
TGTGCCAGCAGCTATCAGCAGTACCAAGAGACCCAGTACTTC
>few|-|TRBV30|TRBJ1-1
CAWSSVGGVETEAFF
TGTGCCTGGAGTTCTGTCGGGGGGGTAGAGACTGAAGCTTTCTTT
>few|-|TRBV10-1|TRBJ1-5
CASSARAGQPQHF
TGCGCCAGCAGTGCCCGGGCCGGTCAGCCCCAGCATTTT
>-|-|TRBV29-1|TRBJ2-1
CSVEDQLATSSYNEQFF
TGCAGCGTTGAAGATCAACTGGCTACATCCTCCTACAATGAGCAGTTCTTC
>medium-sized|TRBD1|TRBV6-5|TRBJ1-1
CASRTGTGVSEAFF
TGTGCCAGCAGGACCGGGACAGGGGTTTCTGAAGCTTTCTTT
>-|-|TRBV5-4|TRBJ1-1
CASSRPQGMGTEAFF
TGTGCCAGCAGCCGCCCCCAGGGGATGGGAACTGAAGCTTTCTTT
>-|TRBD1|TRBV30|TRBJ1-1
CACSQGWEEAFF
TGTGCCTGCTCACAGGGGTGGGAAGAAGCTTTCTTT
>-|-|TRBV4-3|TRBJ1-6
CASSSDGQFYSPLHF
TGCGCCAGCAGCTCGGATGGCCAGTTTTATTCACCCCTCCACTTT
>medium-sized|-|TRBV5-1|TRBJ2-1
CASSLGGLASSYNEQFF
TGCGCCAGCAGCTTGGGGGGTCTAGCATCCTCCTACAATGAGCAGTTCTTC
>-|-|TRBV6-5|TRBJ2-3
CASSLRGAGGTDTQYF
TGTGCCAGCAGTTTACGAGGGGCCGGGGGCACAGATACGCAGTATTTT
>-|TRBD1|TRBV7-9|TRBJ1-1
CASSFWDRAGAFF
TGTGCCAGCAGCTTCTGGGACAGGGCTGGAGCTTTCTTT
>-|-|TRBV19|TRBJ2-5
CASSIGGIQETQYF
TGTGCCAGTAGTATAGGAGGCATCCAAGAGACCCAGTACTTC
>-|TRBD1|TRBV25-1|TRBJ2-7
CASRGGQGAGEQYF
TGTGCCAGCAGAGGGGGGCAGGGGGCCGGCGAGCAGTACTTC
>-|-|TRBV10-1|TRBJ2-1
CASSDVRGGLRDNEQFF
TGCGCCAGCAGTGATGTCCGAGGGGGACTTAGGGACAATGAGCAGTTCTTC
>-|-|TRBV9|TRBJ2-2
CASSATLNTGELFF
TGTGCCAGCAGCGCGACACTGAACACCGGGGAGCTGTTTTTT
>few|TRBD1|TRBV9|TRBJ1-3
CASSAHQGDGNTIYF
TGTGCCAGCAGCGCCCACCAGGGGGACGGAAACACCATATATTTT
>-|-|TRBV6-5|TRBJ1-6
CATAGGRNSPLHF
TGTGCCACCGCAGGAGGACGAAATTCACCCCTCCACTTT
>-|-|TRBV29-1|TRBJ2-5
CSLRTAQETQYF
TGCAGCCTACGGACGGCTCAAGAGACCCAGTACTTC
>few|-|TRBV20-1|TRBJ1-1
CSARGNTEAFF
TGCAGTGCTAGGGGGAACACTGAAGCTTTCTTT
>once|-|TRBV30|TRBJ1-1
CAWRYMNTEAFF
TGTGCCTGGAGATACATGAACACTGAAGCTTTCTTT
>-|TRBD2|TRBV6-5|TRBJ2-3
CASRLLAGGTDTQYF
TGTGCCAGCAGACTACTAGCGGGAGGAACAGATACGCAGTATTTT
>-|-|TRBV11-2|TRBJ2-3
CASSFDRGTDTQYF
TGTGCCAGCAGCTTTGATCGGGGCACAGATACGCAGTATTTT
>-|TRBD1|TRBV6-1|TRBJ1-5
CASSEAGQGASNQPQHF
TGTGCCAGCAGTGAAGCGGGACAGGGGGCCAGCAATCAGCCCCAGCATTTT
>-|-|TRBV4-2|TRBJ2-2
CASSLGLVENTGELFF
TGTGCCAGCAGCCTCGGACTGGTAGAGAACACCGGGGAGCTGTTTTTT
>few|-|TRBV29-1|TRBJ1-1
CSVLGQNTEAFF
TGCAGCGTCCTGGGGCAGAACACTGAAGCTTTCTTT
>many|TRBD1|TRBV5-6|TRBJ2-5
CASSLDPGGIETQYF
TGTGCCAGCAGCTTGGATCCAGGGGGCATTGAGACCCAGTACTTC
>-|-|TRBV9|TRBJ2-5
CASSLNQLQETQYF
TGTGCCAGCAGCCTCAACCAGTTACAGGAGACCCAGTACTTC
>few|-|TRBV27|TRBJ2-1
CASRRVDEQFF
TGTGCCAGCAGACGGGTGGATGAGCAGTTCTTC
>once|TRBD1|TRBV7-6|TRBJ2-7
CASSRWDRGGEQYF
TGTGCCAGCAGCCGTTGGGACAGGGGAGGCGAGCAGTACTTC
>-|-|TRBV19|TRBJ2-5
CASSIARGETQYF
TGTGCCAGTAGTATAGCCCGAGGGGAGACCCAGTACTTC
>-|-|TRBV6-6|TRBJ1-5
CATAEGLGNQPQHF
TGTGCCACAGCAGAGGGGCTCGGCAATCAGCCCCAGCATTTT
>-|-|TRBV4-3|TRBJ2-7
CASSHLGTGYEQYF
TGCGCCAGCAGCCACCTAGGGACGGGCTACGAGCAGTACTTC